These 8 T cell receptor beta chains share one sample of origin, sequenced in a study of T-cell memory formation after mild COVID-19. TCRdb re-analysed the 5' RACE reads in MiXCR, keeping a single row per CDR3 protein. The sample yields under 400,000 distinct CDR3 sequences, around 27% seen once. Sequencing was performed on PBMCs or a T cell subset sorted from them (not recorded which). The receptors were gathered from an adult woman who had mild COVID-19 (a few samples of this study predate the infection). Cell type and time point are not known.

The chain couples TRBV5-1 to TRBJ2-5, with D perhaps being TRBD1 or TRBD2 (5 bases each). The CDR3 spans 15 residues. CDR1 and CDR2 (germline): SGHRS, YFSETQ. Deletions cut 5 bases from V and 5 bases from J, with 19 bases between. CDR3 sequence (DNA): TGCGCCAGCAGGGATTCCGGGACCACGGCGGAGACCCAGTACTTC. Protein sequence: CASRDSGTTAETQYF. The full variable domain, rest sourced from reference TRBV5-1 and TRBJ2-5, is KAGVTQTPRYLIKTRGQQVTLSCSPISGHRSVSWYQQTPGQGLQFLFEYFSETQRNKGNFPGRFSGRQFSNSRSEMNVSTLELGDSALYLCASRDSGTTAETQYFGPGTRLLVL.

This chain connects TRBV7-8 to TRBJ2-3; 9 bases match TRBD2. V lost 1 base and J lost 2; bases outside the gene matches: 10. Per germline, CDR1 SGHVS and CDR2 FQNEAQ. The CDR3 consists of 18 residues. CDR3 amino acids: CASSLGASGATVTDTQYF. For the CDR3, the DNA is TGTGCCAGCAGCTTAGGGGCTAGCGGGGCTACTGTCACAGATACGCAGTATTTT.

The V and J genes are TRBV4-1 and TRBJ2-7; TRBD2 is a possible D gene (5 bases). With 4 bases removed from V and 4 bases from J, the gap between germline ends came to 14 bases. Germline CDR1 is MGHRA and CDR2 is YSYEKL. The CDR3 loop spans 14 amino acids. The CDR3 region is CASSLSALEYEQYF. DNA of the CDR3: TGCGCCAGCAGCCTTAGCGCCCTCGAATACGAGCAGTACTTC.

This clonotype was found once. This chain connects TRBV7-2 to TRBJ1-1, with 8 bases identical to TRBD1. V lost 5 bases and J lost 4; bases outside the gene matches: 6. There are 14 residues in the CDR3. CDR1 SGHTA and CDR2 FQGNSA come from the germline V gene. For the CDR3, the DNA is TGTGCCAGCAGCGCCCAGGGGGCGGGCACTGAAGCTTTCTTT. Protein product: CASSAQGAGTEAFF.

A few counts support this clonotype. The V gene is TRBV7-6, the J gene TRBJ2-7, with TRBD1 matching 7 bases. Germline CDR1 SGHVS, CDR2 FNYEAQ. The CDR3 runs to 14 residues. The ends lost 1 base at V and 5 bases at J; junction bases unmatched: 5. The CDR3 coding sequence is TGTGCCAGCAGCTTAGATGACAGGGACCACGAGCAGTACTTC. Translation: CASSLDDRDHEQYF.

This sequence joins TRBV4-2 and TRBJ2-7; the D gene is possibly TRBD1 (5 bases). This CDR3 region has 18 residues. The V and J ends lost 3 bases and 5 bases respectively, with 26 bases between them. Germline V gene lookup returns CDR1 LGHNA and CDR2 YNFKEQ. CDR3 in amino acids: CASSHLWASGSASNEQYF. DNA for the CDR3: TGTGCCAGCAGCCACCTATGGGCCTCAGGGTCAGCGTCTAACGAGCAGTACTTC.

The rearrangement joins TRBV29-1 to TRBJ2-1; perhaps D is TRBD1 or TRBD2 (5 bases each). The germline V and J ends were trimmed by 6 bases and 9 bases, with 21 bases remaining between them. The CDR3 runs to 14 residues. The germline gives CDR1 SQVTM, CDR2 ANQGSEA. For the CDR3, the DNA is TGCAGCGTCCCCCCGGGGCTGGGGCAGGGTGAGCAGTTCTTC. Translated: CSVPPGLGQGEQFF.

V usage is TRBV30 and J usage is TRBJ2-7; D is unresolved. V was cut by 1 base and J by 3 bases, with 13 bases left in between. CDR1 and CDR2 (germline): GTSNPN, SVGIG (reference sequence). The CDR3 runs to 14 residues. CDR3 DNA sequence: TGTGCCTGGAGTGAAGGTGAGATGAACTACGAGCAGTACTTC. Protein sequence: CAWSEGEMNYEQYF.